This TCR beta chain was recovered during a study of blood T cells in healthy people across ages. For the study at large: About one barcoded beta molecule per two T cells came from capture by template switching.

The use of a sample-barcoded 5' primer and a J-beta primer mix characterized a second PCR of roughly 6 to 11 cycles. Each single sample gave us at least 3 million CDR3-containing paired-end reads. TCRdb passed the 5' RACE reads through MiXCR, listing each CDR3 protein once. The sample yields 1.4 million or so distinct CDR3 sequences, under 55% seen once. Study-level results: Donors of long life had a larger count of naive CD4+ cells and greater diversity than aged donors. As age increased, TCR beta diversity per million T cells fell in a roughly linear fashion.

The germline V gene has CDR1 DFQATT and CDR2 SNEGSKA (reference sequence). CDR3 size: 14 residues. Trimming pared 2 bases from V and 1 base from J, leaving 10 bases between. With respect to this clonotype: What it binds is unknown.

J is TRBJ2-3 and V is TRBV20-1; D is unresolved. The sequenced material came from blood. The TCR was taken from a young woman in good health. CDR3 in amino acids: CSARPLSGTDTQYF. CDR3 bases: TGCAGTGCTAGACCACTGTCGGGCACAGATACGCAGTATTTT.